This TCR beta chain was found in a study of T cells in localized non-small cell lung cancer (TCRdb year 2020). About the full investigation: Comparing tumors with uninvolved tumor-adjacent lungs, the study looked at the T cell repertoires of roughly 250 patients with early-stage NSCLC. The cohort was made up of roughly 250 treatment-naive NSCLC patients whose localized lung tumors had been resected. Of the NSCLC patients, roughly 130 were male and around 99 were female, and the mean age was roughly 61 years. General findings and caveats noted by the study authors: Uninvolved tumor-adjacent lung showed the highest T cell clonality, higher than tumor, which suggests more focused antigenic responses in the adjacent lung. Multi-region tumor sequencing was not performed, so intratumor heterogeneity could not be excluded. Higher blood T cell density associated with longer overall survival, while higher adjacent-lung clonality associated with shorter survival. A median of approximately 62 of the top 100 tumor clones turned up in the paired uninvolved adjacent lung, and about 28 of those clones also ranked among the top 100 of that same adjacent lung. Since the design was exploratory, TCR variables were selected using unadjusted p-values with no false-discovery rate correction.

The immunoSEQ Assay was used to sequence TCR beta CDR3 regions from DNA. Per the authors' processing: T cell density was computed as TCR beta template counts normalized to usable DNA estimated by amplifying housekeeping genes. Using the preseqR package, richness was estimated by extrapolating to 120,000 templates for tissue samples and 400,000 templates for PBMC samples. Clonality was calculated as one minus Pielou's evenness. Tissue-enriched TCRs were identified by differential abundance testing using productive amino-acid clonotypes, minimum total count 5 and alpha 0.1. Repertoire overlap between compartments was quantified with the Jaccard Index and Morisita Overlap Index. GLIPH clustered TCR beta CDR3s with public tetramer-defined viral CDR3s; viral motifs required at least three viral sequences plus V-gene enrichment. Here the immuneACCESS table is served through TCRdb, limited to in-frame sequences with V and J called. Missing clones are a known gap in these copies; in checked studies unresolved V genes cover under half, and the rest lacks a known reason. Clone size and the V and J calls come from that table; the DNA yielded D and trimming. This sample has tens of thousands of clones in its table, and about 87% of those were observed once. Of the sample, roughly 7.3% falls within the top ten clones.

At diagnosis, peripheral blood, uninvolved tumor-adjacent lung and tumor were collected and stored as a combination of fresh-frozen and FFPE material. Blood samples were analyzed as peripheral blood mononuclear cells for TCR repertoire profiling. About this clone: Its antigen is unknown. Per-nucleotide qualities are absent, and no much larger clonotype sits a single base away.

The CDR3, cysteine through phenylalanine, is 13 amino acids long. The retained sequence is limited to the CDR3, 39 bases, with the frame set at the first base. The junction carries 10 bases between V and J, which are trimmed by 3 bases and 5 bases respectively. The germline V gene specifies MDHEN as CDR1 and SYDVKM as CDR2. Sample: peripheral blood, taken before any cancer treatment. The clonotype originates from a male donor aged 60 or over with stage I lung adenocarcinoma. The rearranged segments are TRBV28 and TRBJ1-2; TRBD1 is possibly the D segment (5 matching bases). The CDR3 region has the sequence CASSFGTEYGYTF. The DNA sequence follows: TGTGCCAGCAGTTTCGGGACTGAATATGGCTACACCTTC.